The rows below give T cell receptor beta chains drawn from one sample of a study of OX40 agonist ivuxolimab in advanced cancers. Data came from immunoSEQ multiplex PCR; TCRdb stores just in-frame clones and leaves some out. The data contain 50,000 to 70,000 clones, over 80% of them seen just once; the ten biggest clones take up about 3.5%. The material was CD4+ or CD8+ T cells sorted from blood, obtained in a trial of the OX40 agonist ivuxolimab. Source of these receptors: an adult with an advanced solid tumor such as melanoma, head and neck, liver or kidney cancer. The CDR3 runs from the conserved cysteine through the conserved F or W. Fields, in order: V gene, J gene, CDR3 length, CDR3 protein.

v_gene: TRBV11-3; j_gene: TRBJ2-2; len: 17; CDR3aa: CASSPLSGLWETGELFF
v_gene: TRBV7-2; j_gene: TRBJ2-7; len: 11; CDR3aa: CASSPAYEQYF
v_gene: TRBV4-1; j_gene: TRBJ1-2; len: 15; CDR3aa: CASSQGEGPRGGYTF
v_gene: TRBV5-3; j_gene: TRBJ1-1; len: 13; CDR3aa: CASRSPWDTEAFF
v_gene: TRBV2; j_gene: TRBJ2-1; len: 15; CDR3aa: CASSAREATYNEQFF
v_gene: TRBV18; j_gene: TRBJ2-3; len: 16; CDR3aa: CASSPPSGVTQNTQYF
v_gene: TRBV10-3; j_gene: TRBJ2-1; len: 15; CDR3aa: CATQIAGVFFHEQFF
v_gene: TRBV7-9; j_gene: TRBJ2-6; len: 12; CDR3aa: CASSPRANVLTF
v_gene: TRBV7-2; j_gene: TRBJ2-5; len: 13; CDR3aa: CASSLEVWETQYF
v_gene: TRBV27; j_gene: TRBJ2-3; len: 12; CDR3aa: CASLANIGTQYF
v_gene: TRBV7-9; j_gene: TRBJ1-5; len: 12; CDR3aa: CASSDGSQPQHF
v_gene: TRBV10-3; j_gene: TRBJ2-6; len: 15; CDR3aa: CAITTDASGANVLTF
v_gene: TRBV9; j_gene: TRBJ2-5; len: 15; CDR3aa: CASSFLADRGETQYF
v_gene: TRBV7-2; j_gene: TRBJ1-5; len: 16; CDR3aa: CASSHDKGYSNQPQHF
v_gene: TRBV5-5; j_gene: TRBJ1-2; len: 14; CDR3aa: CASSPAAISRGYTF
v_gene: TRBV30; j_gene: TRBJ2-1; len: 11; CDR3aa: CAWRPFNEQFF
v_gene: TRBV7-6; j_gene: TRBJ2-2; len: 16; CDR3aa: CASTERRHFTTGELFF
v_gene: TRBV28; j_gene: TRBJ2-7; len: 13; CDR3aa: CASSRQEVYEQYF
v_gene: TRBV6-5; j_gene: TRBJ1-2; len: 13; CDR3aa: CASSYGRVTGYTF
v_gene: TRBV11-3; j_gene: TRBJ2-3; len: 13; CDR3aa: CASSLFGTDTQYF
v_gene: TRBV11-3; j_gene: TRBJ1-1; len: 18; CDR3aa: CASSLVGQGYVGDTEAFF
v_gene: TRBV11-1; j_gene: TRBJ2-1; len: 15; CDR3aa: CASSMTGSSYNEQFF
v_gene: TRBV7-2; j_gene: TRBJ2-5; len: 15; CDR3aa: CASSLGFRYQETQYF
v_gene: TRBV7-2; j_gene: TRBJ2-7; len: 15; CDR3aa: CASSSGLAYSYEQYF
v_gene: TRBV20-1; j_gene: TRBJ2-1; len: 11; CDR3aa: CSARADDEQFF
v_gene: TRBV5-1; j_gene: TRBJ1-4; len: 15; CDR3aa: CASSPQTGQGRKLFF
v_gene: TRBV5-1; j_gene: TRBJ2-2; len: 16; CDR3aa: CASSFQGQGVTGELFF
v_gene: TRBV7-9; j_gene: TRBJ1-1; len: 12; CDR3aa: CASSHRTVEAFF
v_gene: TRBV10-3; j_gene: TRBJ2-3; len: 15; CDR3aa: CAISEGGGWTDTQYF
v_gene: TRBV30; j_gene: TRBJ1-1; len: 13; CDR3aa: CAWSVSLSTEAFF
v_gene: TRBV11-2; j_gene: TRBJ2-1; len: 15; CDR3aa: CASSRSGTDLGEQFF
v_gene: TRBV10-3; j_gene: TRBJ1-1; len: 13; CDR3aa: CATHLTQNTEAFF